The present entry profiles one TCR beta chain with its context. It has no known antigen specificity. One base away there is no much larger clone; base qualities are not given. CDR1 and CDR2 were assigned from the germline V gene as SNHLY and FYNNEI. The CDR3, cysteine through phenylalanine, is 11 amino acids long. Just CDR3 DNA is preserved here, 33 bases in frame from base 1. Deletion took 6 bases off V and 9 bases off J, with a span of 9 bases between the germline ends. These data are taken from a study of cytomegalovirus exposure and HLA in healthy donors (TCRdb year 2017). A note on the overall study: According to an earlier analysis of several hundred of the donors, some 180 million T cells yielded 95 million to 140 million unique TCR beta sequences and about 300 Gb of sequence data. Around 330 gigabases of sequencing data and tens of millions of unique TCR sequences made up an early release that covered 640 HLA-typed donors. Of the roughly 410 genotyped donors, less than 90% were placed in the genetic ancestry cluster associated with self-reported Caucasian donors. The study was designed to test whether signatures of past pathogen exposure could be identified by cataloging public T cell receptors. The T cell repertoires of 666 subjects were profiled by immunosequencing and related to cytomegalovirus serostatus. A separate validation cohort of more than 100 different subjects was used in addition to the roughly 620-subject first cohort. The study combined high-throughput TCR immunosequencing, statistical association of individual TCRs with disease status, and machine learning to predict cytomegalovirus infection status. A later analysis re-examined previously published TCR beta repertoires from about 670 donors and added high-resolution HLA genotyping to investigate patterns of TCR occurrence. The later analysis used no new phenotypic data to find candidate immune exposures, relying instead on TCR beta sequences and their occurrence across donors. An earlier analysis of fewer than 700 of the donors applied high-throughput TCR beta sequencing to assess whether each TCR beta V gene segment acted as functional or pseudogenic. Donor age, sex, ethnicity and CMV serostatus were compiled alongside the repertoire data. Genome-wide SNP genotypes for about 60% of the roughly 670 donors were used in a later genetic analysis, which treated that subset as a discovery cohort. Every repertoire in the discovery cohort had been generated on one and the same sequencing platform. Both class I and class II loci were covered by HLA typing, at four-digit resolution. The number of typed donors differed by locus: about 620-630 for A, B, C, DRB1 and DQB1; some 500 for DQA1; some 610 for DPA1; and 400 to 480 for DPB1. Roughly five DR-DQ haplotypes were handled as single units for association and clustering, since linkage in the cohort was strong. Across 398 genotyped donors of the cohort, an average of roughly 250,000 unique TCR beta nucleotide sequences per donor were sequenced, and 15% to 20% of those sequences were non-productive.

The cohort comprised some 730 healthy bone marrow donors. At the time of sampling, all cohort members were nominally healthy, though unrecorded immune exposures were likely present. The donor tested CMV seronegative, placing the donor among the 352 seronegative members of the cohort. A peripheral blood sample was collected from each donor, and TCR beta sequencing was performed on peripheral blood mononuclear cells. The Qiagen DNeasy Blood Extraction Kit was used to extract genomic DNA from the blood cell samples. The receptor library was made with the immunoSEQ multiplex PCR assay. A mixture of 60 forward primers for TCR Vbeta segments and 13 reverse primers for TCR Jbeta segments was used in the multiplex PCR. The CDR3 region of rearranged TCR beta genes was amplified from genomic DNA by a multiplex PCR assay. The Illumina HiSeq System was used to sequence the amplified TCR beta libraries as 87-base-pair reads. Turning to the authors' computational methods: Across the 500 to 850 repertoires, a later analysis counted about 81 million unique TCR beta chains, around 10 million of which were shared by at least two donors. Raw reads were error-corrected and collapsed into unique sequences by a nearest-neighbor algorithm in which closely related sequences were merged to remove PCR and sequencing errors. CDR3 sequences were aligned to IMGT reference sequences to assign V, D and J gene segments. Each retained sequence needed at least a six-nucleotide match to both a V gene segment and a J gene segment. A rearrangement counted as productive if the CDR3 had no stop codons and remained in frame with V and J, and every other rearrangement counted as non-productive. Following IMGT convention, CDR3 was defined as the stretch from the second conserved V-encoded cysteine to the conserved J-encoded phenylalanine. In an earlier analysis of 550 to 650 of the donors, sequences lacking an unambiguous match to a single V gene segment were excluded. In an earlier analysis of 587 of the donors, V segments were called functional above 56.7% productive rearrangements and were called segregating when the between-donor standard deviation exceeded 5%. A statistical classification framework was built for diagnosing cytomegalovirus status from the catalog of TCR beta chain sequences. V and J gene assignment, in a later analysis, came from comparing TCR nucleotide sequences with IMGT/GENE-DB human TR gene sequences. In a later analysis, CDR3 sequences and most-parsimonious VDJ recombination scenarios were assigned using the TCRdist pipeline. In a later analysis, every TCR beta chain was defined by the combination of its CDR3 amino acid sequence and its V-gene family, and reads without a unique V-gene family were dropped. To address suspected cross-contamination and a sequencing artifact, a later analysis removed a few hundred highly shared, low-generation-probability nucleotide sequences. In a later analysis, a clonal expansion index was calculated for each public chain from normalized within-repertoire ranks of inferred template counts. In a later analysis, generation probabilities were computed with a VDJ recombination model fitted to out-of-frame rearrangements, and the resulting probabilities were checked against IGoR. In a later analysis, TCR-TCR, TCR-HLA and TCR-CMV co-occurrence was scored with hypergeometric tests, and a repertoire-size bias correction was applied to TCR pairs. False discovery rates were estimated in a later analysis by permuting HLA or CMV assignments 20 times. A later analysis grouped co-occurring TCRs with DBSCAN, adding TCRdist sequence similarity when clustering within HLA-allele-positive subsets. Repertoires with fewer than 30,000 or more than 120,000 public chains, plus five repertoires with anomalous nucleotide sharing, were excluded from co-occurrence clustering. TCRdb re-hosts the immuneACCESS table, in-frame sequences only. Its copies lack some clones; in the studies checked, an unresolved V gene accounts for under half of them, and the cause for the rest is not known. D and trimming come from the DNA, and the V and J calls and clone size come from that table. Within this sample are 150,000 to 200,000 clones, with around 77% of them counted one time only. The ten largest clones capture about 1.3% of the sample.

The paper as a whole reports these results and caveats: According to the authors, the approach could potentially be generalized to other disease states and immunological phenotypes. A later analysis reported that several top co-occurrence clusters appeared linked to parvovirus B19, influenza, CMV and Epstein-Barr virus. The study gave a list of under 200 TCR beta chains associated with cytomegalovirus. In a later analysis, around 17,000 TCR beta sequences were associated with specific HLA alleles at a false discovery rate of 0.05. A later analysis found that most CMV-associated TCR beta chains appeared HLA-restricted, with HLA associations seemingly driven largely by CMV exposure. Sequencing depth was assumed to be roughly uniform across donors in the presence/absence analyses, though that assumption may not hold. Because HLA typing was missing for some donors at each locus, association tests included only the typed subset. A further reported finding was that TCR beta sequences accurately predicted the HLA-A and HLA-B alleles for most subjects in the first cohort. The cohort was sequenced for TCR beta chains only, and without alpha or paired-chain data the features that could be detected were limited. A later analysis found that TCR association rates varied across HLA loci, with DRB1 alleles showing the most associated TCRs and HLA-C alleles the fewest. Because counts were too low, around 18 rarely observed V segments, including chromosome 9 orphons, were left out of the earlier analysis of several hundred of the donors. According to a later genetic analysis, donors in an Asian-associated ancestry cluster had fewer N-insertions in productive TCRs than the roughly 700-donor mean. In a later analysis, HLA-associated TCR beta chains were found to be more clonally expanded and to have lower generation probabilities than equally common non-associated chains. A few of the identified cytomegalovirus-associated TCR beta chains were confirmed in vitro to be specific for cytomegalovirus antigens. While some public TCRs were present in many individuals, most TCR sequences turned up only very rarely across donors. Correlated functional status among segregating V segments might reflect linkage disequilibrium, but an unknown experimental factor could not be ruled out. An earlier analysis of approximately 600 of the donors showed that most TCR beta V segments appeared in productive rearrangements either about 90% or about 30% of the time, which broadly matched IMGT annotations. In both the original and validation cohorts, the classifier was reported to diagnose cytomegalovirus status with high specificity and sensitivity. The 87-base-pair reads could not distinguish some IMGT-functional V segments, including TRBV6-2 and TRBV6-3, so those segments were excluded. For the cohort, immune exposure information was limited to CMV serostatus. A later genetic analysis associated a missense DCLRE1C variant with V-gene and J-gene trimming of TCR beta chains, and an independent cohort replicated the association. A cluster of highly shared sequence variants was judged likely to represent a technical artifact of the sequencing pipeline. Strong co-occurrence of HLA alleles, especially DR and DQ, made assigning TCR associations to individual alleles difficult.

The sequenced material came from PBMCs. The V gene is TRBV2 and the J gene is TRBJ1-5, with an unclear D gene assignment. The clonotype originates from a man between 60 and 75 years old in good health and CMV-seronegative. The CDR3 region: CASRSAGPQHF. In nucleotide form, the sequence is TGTGCCAGCAGGTCGGCAGGGCCCCAGCATTTT.